The source of this TCR beta chain is a study of T-cell reconstitution after alpha-beta-depleted transplantation in children. J lost 3 bases, V lost 4 bases, and 7 bases had no gene match. From germline, CDR1 is SGHRS and CDR2 YFSETQ. This CDR3 is 15 amino acids long. Unique molecular identifiers were used in preparing the TCRbeta library. TCRdb re-called the PCR reads with MiXCR, one entry per CDR3 protein. Seen here are around 960,000 distinct CDR3 sequences, roughly 29% observed once, and the top ten hold 28%. A few counts support this clonotype. As yet, its antigen is unknown. Study-wide findings and caveats: Expanded graft clones numbering several hundred reportedly gave rise to alpha-beta T cells about two months after transplant. T cells produced anew were the main source of T-cell counts and diversity one year after transplant. Some patients' high day-60 TCRbeta diversity was attributed to recipient cells surviving conditioning.

The rearrangement joins TRBV5-1 to TRBJ2-7; TRBD1 agrees at 10 bases. The TCR was taken from a boy younger than two who had a stem cell transplant for SCID, so the T cells may come from the graft donor. The starting material was PBMCs, mostly from graft donor cells, obtained 360 days after TCRalphabeta/CD19-depleted stem cell transplant. The CDR3 spells CASSPRGTGVYEQYF. CDR3 nucleotides: TGCGCCAGCAGCCCCCGTGGGACAGGGGTCTACGAGCAGTACTTC. Using reference TRBV5-1 and TRBJ2-7 for the parts outside the CDR3, the full variable domain is KAGVTQTPRYLIKTRGQQVTLSCSPISGHRSVSWYQQTPGQGLQFLFEYFSETQRNKGNFPGRFSGRQFSNSRSEMNVSTLELGDSALYLCASSPRGTGVYEQYFGPGTRLTVT.